The text below deals with one T cell receptor beta chain. These data originate in a study of cytomegalovirus exposure and HLA in healthy donors. Use of 60 Vbeta and 13 Jbeta primers characterized the PCR. Sequenced by immunoSEQ multiplex PCR; TCRdb stores in-frame clones only, minus some. The sample records 100,000 to 150,000 clones, 70% to 85% being singletons. The germline CDR1 and CDR2 sequences are LGHNA and YNFKEQ. V lost 1 base to trimming and J lost 2 bases, with 12 bases between them. This CDR3 has 15 residues. The sequence was obtained from a man in his late teens or twenties in good health and CMV-seronegative. Source material: PBMCs. The chain recombines TRBV4-2 with TRBJ2-7, with D perhaps matching TRBD2 (7 bases). The DNA for the CDR3 is TGTGCCAGCAGCCAAGGTGGCGGGGGCACCTACGAGCAGTACTTC. This codes for CASSQGGGGTYEQYF.